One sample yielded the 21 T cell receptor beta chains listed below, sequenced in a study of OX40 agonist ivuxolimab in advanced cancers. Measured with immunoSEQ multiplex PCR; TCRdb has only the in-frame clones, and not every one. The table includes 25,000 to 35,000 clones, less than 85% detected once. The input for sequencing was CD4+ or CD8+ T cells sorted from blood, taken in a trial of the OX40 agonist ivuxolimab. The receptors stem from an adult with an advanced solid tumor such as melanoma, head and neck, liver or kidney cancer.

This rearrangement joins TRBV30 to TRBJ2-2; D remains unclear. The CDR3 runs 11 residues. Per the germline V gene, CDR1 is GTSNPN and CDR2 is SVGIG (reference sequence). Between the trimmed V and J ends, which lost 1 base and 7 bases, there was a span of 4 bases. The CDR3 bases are TGTGCCTGGAGTGCCAGCGGGGAGCTGTTTTTT. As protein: CAWSASGELFF.

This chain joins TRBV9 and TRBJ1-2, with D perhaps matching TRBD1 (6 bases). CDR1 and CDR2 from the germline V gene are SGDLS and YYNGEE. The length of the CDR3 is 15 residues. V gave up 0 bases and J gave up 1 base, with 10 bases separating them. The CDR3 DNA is TGTGCCAGCAGCGTAGGGGAAGGGGGTAACTATGGCTACACCTTC. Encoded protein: CASSVGEGGNYGYTF.

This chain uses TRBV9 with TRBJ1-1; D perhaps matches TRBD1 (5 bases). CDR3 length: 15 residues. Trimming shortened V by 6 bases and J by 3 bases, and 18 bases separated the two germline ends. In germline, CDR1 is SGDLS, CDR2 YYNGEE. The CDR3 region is CASTLIGGSDTEAFF. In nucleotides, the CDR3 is TGTGCCAGCACCTTAATCGGGGGGTCGGACACTGAAGCTTTCTTT.

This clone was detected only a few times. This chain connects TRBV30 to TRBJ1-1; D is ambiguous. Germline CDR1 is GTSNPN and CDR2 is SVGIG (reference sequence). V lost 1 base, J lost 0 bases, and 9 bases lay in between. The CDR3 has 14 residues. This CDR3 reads CAWSEEGLNTEAFF. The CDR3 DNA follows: TGTGCCTGGAGTGAGGAGGGCCTGAACACTGAAGCTTTCTTT.

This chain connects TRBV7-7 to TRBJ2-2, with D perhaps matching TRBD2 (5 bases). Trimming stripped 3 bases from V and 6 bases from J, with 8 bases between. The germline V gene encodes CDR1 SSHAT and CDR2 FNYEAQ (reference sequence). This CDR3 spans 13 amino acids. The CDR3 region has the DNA TGTGCCAGCAGCTTCATGGAGGCCGGGGAGCTGTTTTTT. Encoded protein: CASSFMEAGELFF.

CDR3 residues: CASSIEPGTGRLEQYF. CDR3 nucleotide sequence: TGTGCCAGTAGTATAGAGCCCGGGACAGGGAGGTTGGAGCAGTACTTC. The chain is built from TRBV19 and TRBJ2-7; 9 nucleotides align to TRBD1. V gave up 0 bases and J gave up 7 bases; unmatched junction bases: 10. This CDR3 is 16 amino acids long. CDR1 and CDR2 (germline): LNHDA, SQIVND (reference sequence).

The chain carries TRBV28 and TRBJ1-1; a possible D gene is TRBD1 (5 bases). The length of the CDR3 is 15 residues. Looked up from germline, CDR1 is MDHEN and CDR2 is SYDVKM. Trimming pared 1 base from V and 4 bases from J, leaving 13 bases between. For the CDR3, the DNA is TGTGCCAGCAGTTTATTAGGCAGGGTGACCACTGAAGCTTTCTTT. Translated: CASSLLGRVTTEAFF.

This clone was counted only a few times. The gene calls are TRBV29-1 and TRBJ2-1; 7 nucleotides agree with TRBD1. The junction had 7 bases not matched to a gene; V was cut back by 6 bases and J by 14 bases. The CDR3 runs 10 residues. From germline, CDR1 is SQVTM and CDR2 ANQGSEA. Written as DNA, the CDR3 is TGCAGCGTAGGAGAAACAGGGGAGTTCTTC. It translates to CSVGETGEFF.

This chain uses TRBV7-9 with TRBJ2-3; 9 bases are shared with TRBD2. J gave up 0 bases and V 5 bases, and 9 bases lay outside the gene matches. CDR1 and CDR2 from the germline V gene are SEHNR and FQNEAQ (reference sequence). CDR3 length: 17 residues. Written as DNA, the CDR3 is TGTGCCAGCAGCCCCCGTGAGCGGGGGGTAAGCACAGATACGCAGTATTTT. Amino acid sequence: CASSPRERGVSTDTQYF.

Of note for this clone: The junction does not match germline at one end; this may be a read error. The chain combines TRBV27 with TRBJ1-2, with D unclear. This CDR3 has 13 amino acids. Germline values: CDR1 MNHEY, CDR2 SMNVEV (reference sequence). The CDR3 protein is CASSLPPRGPFIF. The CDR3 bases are TGTGCCAGCAGTTTGCCCCCCCGTGGGCCGTTCATCTTC.

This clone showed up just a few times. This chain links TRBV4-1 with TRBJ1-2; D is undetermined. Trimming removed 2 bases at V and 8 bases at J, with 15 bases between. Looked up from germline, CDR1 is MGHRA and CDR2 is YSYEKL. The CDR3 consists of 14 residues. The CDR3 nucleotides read TGCGCCAGCAGCCAACCGGACCCTACCTGGGGCTACACCTTC. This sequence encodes CASSQPDPTWGYTF.

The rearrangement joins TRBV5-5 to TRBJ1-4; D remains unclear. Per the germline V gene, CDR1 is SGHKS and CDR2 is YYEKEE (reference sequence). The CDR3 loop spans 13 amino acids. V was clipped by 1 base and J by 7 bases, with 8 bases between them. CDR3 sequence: CASSLSYSEKLFF. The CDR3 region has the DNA TGTGCCAGCAGCTTGTCCTACAGTGAAAAACTGTTTTTT.

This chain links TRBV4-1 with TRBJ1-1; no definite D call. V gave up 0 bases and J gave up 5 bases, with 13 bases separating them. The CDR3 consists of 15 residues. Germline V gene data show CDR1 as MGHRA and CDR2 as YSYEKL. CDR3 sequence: CASSQDFRVGTEAFF. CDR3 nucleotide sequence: TGCGCCAGCAGCCAAGATTTTAGGGTAGGGACTGAAGCTTTCTTT.

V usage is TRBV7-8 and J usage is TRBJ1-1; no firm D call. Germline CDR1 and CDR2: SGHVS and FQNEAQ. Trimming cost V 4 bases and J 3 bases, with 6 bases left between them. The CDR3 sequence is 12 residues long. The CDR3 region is CASSSLYTEAFF. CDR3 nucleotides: TGTGCCAGCAGCTCGCTCTACACTGAAGCTTTCTTT.

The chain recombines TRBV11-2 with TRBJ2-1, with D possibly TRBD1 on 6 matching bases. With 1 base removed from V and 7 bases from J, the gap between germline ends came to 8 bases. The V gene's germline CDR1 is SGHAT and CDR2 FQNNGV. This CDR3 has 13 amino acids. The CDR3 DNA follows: TGTGCCAGCAGCTTAGGAGGGGGAAATGAGCAGTTCTTC. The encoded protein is CASSLGGGNEQFF.

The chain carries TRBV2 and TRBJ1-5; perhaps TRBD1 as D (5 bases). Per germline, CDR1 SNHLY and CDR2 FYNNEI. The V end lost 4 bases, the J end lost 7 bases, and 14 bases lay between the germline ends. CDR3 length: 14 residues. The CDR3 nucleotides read TGTGCCAGCAGTGTTCGGCAGGGTGGCCAGCCCCAGCATTTT. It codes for CASSVRQGGQPQHF.

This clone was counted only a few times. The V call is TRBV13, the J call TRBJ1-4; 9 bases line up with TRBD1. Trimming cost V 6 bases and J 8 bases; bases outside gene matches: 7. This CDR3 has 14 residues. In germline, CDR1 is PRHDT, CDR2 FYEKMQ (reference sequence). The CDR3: CASRTQGAQEKLFF. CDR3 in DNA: TGTGCCAGCAGGACACAGGGGGCACAGGAAAAACTGTTTTTT.

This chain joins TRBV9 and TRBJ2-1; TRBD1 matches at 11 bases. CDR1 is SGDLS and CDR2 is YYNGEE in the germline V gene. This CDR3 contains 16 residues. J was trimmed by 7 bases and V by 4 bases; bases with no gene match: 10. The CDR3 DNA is TGTGCCAGCAGCCAAAAATTGGACAGGGGGCTTAATGAGCAGTTCTTC. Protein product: CASSQKLDRGLNEQFF.

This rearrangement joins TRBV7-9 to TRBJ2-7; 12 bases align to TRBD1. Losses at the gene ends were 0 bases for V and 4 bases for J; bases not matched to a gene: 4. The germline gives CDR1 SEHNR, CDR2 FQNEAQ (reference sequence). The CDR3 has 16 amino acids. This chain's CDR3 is CASSLAGGQGAYEQYF. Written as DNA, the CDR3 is TGTGCCAGCAGCTTAGCTGGGGGACAGGGGGCTTACGAGCAGTACTTC.

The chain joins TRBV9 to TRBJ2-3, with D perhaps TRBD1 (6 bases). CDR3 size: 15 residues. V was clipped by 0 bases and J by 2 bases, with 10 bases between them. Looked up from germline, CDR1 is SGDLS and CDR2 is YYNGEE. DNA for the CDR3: TGTGCCAGCAGCGTAGAACAGGGAATCACAGATACGCAGTATTTT. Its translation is CASSVEQGITDTQYF.

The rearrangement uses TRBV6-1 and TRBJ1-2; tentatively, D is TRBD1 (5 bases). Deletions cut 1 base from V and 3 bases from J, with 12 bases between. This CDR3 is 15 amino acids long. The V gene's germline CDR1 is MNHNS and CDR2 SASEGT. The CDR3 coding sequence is TGTGCCAGCAGTGAAGTTTCTGAGGGACACTATGGCTACACCTTC. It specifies CASSEVSEGHYGYTF.